One and the same sample provided the 28 T cell receptor beta chains below, sequenced in a study of blood T cell repertoires in COVID-19. Sequencing used immunoSEQ multiplex PCR; TCRdb keeps in-frame clones, though not all of them. The profile shows over 120,000 clones, about four fifths of them singletons. The material sequenced was peripheral blood. All receptors derive from a man aged 65 to 85 who had recovered from COVID-19.

The chain combines TRBV19 with TRBJ2-5, with 8 bases fitting TRBD2. The CDR3 runs to 13 residues. Germline values: CDR1 LNHDA, CDR2 SQIVND (reference sequence). V was pared by 3 bases and J by 7 bases, with 4 bases of the junction left unmatched. CDR3 sequence reads: CASSMNGRGTQYF. CDR3 in DNA: TGTGCCAGTAGTATGAACGGGAGGGGGACCCAGTACTTC. The full variable domain, its missing parts supplied by reference TRBV19 and TRBJ2-5, is DGGITQSPKYLFRKEGQNVTLSCEQNLNHDAMYWYRQDPGQGLRLIYYSQIVNDFQKGDIAEGYSVSREKKESFPLTVTSAQKNPTAFYLCASSMNGRGTQYFGPGTRLLVL.

The CDR3 protein is CAWRGGRLAYMGTDTQYF. DNA of the CDR3: TGTGCCTGGAGGGGGGGGAGACTGGCCTACATGGGCACAGATACGCAGTATTTT. The gene calls are TRBV30 and TRBJ2-3, with 7 bases aligning to TRBD2. The CDR3 consists of 18 residues. Germline V lookup: CDR1 GTSNPN, CDR2 SVGIG (reference sequence). V lost 3 bases and J lost 1; bases outside the gene matches: 16.

V is TRBV12-1 and J is TRBJ2-7; the tabulated D call, TRBD2, remains unverified against the DNA. TRBV12-1 is a documented pseudogene. This CDR3 has 17 amino acids. CDR3 sequence reads: CASSFGSLGTSWWEQYF. The CDR3 nucleotides are TGTGCCAGCAGCTTTGGGTCACTCGGGACTTCTTGGTGGGAGCAGTACTTC.

The gene calls are TRBV27 and TRBJ1-2; 8 bases map to TRBD1. CDR1 MNHEY and CDR2 SMNVEV come from the germline V gene (reference sequence). The CDR3 is 14 amino acids. V gave up 8 bases and J gave up 6 bases; unmatched junction bases: 11. CDR3 protein: CASRFQGAGDGYTF. In DNA form, the CDR3 reads TGTGCCAGCCGCTTTCAGGGGGCGGGAGATGGCTACACCTTC.

There are a few counts of this clone. The rearrangement joins TRBV6-5 to TRBJ1-2; D gene unclear. There are 13 residues in the CDR3. V shed 4 bases and J shed 5 bases, with 11 bases lying between them. Per the germline V gene, CDR1 is MNHEY and CDR2 is SVGAGI. The DNA of the CDR3 is TGTGCCAGCAGTTCCGCGGTCGGGTATGGCTACACCTTC. Amino acids: CASSSAVGYGYTF.

This chain links TRBV10-3 with TRBJ2-1, with a tentative D call TRBD2 (5 bases). V lost 2 bases, J lost 8 bases, and 10 bases lay in between. Per germline, CDR1 ENHRY and CDR2 SYGVKD. This CDR3 has 13 amino acids. The CDR3 spells CAISEKGGDEQFF. CDR3 DNA sequence: TGTGCCATCAGTGAGAAAGGAGGAGATGAGCAGTTCTTC.

V is TRBV3-1 (or the pseudogene TRBV3-2) and J is TRBJ2-1, with 9 bases aligning to TRBD2. Trimming cost V 1 base and J 7 bases; bases outside gene matches: 8. The germline CDR1 and CDR2 sequences are LGHDT and YNNKEL (reference sequence). This CDR3 region has 16 residues. The CDR3 loop reads CASSQGFSGRGNEQFF. The CDR3 DNA follows: TGTGCCAGCAGCCAAGGGTTTAGCGGGAGAGGTAATGAGCAGTTCTTC.

The rearrangement links TRBV7-8 to TRBJ2-7; TRBD1 matches 8 bases. Germline V CDR1 and CDR2: SGHVS, FQNEAQ. With V trimmed by 4 bases and J by 0 bases, 8 bases remained unmatched. The CDR3 has 16 amino acids. The CDR3 DNA reads TGTGCCAGCAGCTCGGAGACAGGGGCATACTCCTACGAGCAGTACTTC. Its translation is CASSSETGAYSYEQYF.

The gene calls are TRBV5-4 and TRBJ2-1; TRBD2 agrees at 9 bases. CDR1 is SGHNT and CDR2 is YYREEE in the germline V gene (reference sequence). This CDR3 is built from 17 residues. With 4 bases clipped from V and 2 bases from J, the junction kept 10 bases outside the gene matches. This chain's CDR3 is CASSPPMGLAAYNEQFF. The CDR3 nucleotides are TGTGCCAGCAGCCCACCGATGGGACTAGCAGCCTACAATGAGCAGTTCTTC.

This rearrangement joins TRBV30 to TRBJ1-5, with a weak D call TRBD1 (6 bases). Between the trimmed V and J ends, which lost 2 bases and 0 bases, there was a span of 8 bases. This CDR3 region has 14 residues. Germline V gene sequence: CDR1 GTSNPN, CDR2 SVGIG (reference sequence). CDR3 bases: TGTGCCTGGAGTAACAGGGTTAGCAATCAGCCCCAGCATTTT. Translating gives CAWSNRVSNQPQHF.

The chain recombines TRBV10-2 with TRBJ1-1; no clear D. Germline CDR1 and CDR2: WSHSY and SAAADI. The CDR3 loop spans 14 amino acids. V was shortened by 2 bases and J by 4 bases, with 11 bases between the two germline ends. In DNA form, the CDR3 reads TGCGCCAGCAGTGAGGGGTTCCGGAGCACTGAAGCTTTCTTT. It translates to CASSEGFRSTEAFF.

V usage is TRBV11-2 and J usage is TRBJ2-1; 7 positions match TRBD2. Looked up from germline, CDR1 is SGHAT and CDR2 is FQNNGV. The V segment lost 5 bases and the J segment 8 bases; nucleotides outside the gene matches: 9. This CDR3 is built from 14 residues. Written as DNA, the CDR3 is TGTGCCAGCAGCGGAAGGACTAGTTTCGATGAGCAGTTCTTC. This codes for CASSGRTSFDEQFF.

Only one count was recorded for this clone. The genes are TRBV5-1 and TRBJ2-2, with TRBD1 matching 10 bases. The germline V gene has CDR1 SGHRS and CDR2 YFSETQ. The V segment lost 3 bases and the J segment 6 bases; nucleotides outside the gene matches: 8. This CDR3 comprises 16 residues. CDR3 region: CASSSPDRGVAGELFF. As DNA, the CDR3 is TGCGCCAGCAGCTCACCGGACAGGGGGGTCGCCGGGGAGCTGTTTTTT. Full variable domain (missing parts from reference TRBV5-1 and TRBJ2-2): KAGVTQTPRYLIKTRGQQVTLSCSPISGHRSVSWYQQTPGQGLQFLFEYFSETQRNKGNFPGRFSGRQFSNSRSEMNVSTLELGDSALYLCASSSPDRGVAGELFFGEGSRLTVL.

A single count supports this clone. The chain is built from TRBV10-3 and TRBJ2-5, with D possibly being TRBD2 (6 bases). The CDR3 covers 13 residues. CDR1 and CDR2 (germline): ENHRY, SYGVKD. Trimming left V 7 bases short and J 5 bases short, with 14 bases between. CDR3 amino acids: CAINAAAGETQYF. The CDR3 DNA reads as TGTGCCATCAATGCGGCAGCGGGCGAGACCCAGTACTTC.

This rearrangement joins TRBV4-1 to TRBJ2-2; 8 bases fit TRBD2. This CDR3 comprises 15 residues. V lost 2 bases to trimming and J lost 6 bases; unmatched junction nucleotides: 5. Looked up from germline, CDR1 is MGHRA and CDR2 is YSYEKL. CDR3 sequence: CASSQPGGPSGELFF. CDR3 nucleotide sequence: TGCGCCAGCAGCCAACCGGGAGGGCCCTCCGGGGAGCTGTTTTTT.

This rearrangement joins TRBV5-4 to TRBJ2-2; the match to TRBD2 covers 8 bases. V was pared by 2 bases and J by 4 bases, with 13 bases of the junction left unmatched. The V gene's germline CDR1 is SGHNT and CDR2 YYREEE (reference sequence). CDR3 length: 18 residues. The CDR3 loop reads CASSLPLAGSGGTGELFF. The CDR3 nucleotides read TGTGCCAGCAGCTTACCATTAGCGGGGAGTGGTGGCACCGGGGAGCTGTTTTTT.

The chain is built from TRBV9 and TRBJ2-6; 7 positions match TRBD1. This CDR3 is 16 amino acids long. Germline V gene lookup returns CDR1 SGDLS and CDR2 YYNGEE. Trimming cost V 3 bases and J 2 bases; bases outside gene matches: 5. The CDR3 spells CASSGPGTAGANVLTF. CDR3 DNA: TGTGCCAGCAGCGGCCCAGGGACAGCTGGGGCCAACGTCCTGACTTTC.

The rearrangement joins TRBV18 to TRBJ1-2, with 12 bases fitting TRBD1. CDR3 length: 16 residues. Germline loops: CDR1 KGHSH, CDR2 LQKENI. V trimming: 3 bases; J trimming: 3 bases; junction bases outside the gene matches: 5. In DNA form, the CDR3 reads TGTGCCAGCTCACCGGGACAGGGGGCGTTCGACTATGGCTACACCTTC. This sequence encodes CASSPGQGAFDYGYTF.

The V gene is TRBV12-3 or TRBV12-4, the J gene TRBJ1-2; 7 bases match TRBD1. The CDR3 totals 12 residues. Trimming cost V 5 bases and J 9 bases; bases outside gene matches: 6. As DNA, the CDR3 is TGTGCCAGCAGTATCGGACAGGCCAGCTACACCTTC. It encodes CASSIGQASYTF.

The V gene is TRBV6-2 or TRBV6-3, the J gene TRBJ1-2; no firm D call. V was trimmed by 0 bases and J by 6 bases, leaving 11 bases between them. The germline V gene encodes CDR1 MNHEY and CDR2 SVGEGT. The CDR3 runs to 14 residues. The CDR3 loop reads CASSYSGRKDGYTF. The CDR3 DNA reads as TGTGCCAGCAGTTACTCAGGGAGGAAGGATGGCTACACCTTC.

The chain is built from TRBV12-5 and TRBJ2-2, with a possible D match to TRBD1 (5 bases). Deletions cut 6 bases from V and 1 base from J, with 9 bases between. This CDR3 is built from 14 residues. The germline V gene encodes CDR1 LGHNT and CDR2 FRNRAP. The CDR3 here is CASGDTWNTGELFF. DNA of the CDR3: TGTGCTAGTGGGGACACCTGGAACACCGGGGAGCTGTTTTTT. Variable domain in full (rest from reference TRBV12-5 and TRBJ2-2): DARVTQTPRHKVTEMGQEVTMRCQPILGHNTVFWYRQTMMQGLELLAYFRNRAPLDDSGMPKDRFSAEMPDATLATLKIQPSEPRDSAVYFCASGDTWNTGELFFGEGSRLTVL.

The CDR3 nucleotides read TGTGCCAGCAGACCACCGGTGAATCAGCCCCAGCATTTT. Translated, it gives CASRPPVNQPQHF. The rearrangement joins TRBV6-6 to TRBJ1-5; D is ambiguous. Germline CDR1 and CDR2: MNHNY and SVGAGI (reference sequence). V gave up 6 bases and J gave up 4 bases, with 10 bases separating them. This CDR3 is 13 amino acids long.

V and J are TRBV7-2 and TRBJ2-5, with D perhaps matching TRBD1 (6 bases). The V gene lost 2 bases and the J gene lost 1 base, with 11 bases spanning the gap. The CDR3 is 15 residues long. Germline values: CDR1 SGHTA, CDR2 FQGNSA. The CDR3 here is CASSLRGKAQETQYF. CDR3 nucleotide sequence: TGTGCCAGCAGCTTAAGGGGGAAAGCCCAAGAGACCCAGTACTTC. Variable domain in full (rest from reference TRBV7-2 and TRBJ2-5): GAGVSQSPSNKVTEKGKDVELRCDPISGHTALYWYRQSLGQGLEFLIYFQGNSAPDKSGLPSDRFSAERTGGSVSTLTIQRTQQEDSAVYLCASSLRGKAQETQYFGPGTRLLVL.

The chain joins TRBV5-5 to TRBJ2-3; 8 nucleotides match TRBD1. Germline lookup yields CDR1 SGHKS and CDR2 YYEKEE (reference sequence). The CDR3 loop spans 16 amino acids. Trimming removed 5 bases from V and 10 bases from J; junction bases left unmatched: 18. The CDR3 nucleotides read TGTGCCAGCAGTCAGAACTCCGGGACAGGCCCTAATGCGCAGTATTTT. It encodes CASSQNSGTGPNAQYF.

This clone was recorded once. The chain joins TRBV4-1 to TRBJ1-5, with a tentative D call TRBD1 (5 bases). Trimming took 0 bases from V and 5 from J, leaving 14 bases between them. Germline CDR1 and CDR2: MGHRA and YSYEKL. This CDR3 has 16 amino acids. CDR3 bases: TGCGCCAGCAGCCAAGAATGGGGCCAAAATTATCAGCCCCAGCATTTT. It codes for CASSQEWGQNYQPQHF.

The chain employs TRBV4-1 and TRBJ2-5, with D possibly matching TRBD2 (5 bases). The CDR3 covers 16 residues. Trimming took off 0 bases at V and 7 bases at J, with 18 bases between the two ends. The germline CDR1 and CDR2 sequences are MGHRA and YSYEKL. CDR3 sequence: CASSQDYGPGWGTQYF. The CDR3 DNA sequence: TGCGCCAGCAGCCAAGATTACGGTCCGGGGTGGGGGACCCAGTACTTC.

The V and J genes are TRBV7-2 and TRBJ2-1; TRBD2 aligns across 10 bases. The CDR3 extends over 17 amino acids. The junction had 6 bases not matched to a gene; V was cut back by 1 base and J by 3 bases. CDR1 and CDR2 (germline): SGHTA, FQGNSA. DNA of the CDR3: TGTGCCAGCAGCTTAGTTCCTAGCGGGAGTTACTACAATGAGCAGTTCTTC. It yields the protein CASSLVPSGSYYNEQFF.

The chain combines TRBV11-2 with TRBJ2-7; TRBD1 matches at 7 bases. Germline V lookup: CDR1 SGHAT, CDR2 FQNNGV. CDR3 length: 19 residues. With 4 bases clipped from V and 0 bases from J, the junction kept 18 bases outside the gene matches. The CDR3 coding sequence is TGTGCCAGCAGCTACGGTTGGCAACAGGGGTACCCTCCCTCCTACGAGCAGTACTTC. It codes for CASSYGWQQGYPPSYEQYF. Combining the CDR3 with reference TRBV11-2 and TRBJ2-7 gives the whole variable domain EAGVAQSPRYKIIEKRQSVAFWCNPISGHATLYWYQQILGQGPKLLIQFQNNGVVDDSQLPKDRFSAERLKGVDSTLKIQPAKLEDSAVYLCASSYGWQQGYPPSYEQYFGPGTRLTVT.